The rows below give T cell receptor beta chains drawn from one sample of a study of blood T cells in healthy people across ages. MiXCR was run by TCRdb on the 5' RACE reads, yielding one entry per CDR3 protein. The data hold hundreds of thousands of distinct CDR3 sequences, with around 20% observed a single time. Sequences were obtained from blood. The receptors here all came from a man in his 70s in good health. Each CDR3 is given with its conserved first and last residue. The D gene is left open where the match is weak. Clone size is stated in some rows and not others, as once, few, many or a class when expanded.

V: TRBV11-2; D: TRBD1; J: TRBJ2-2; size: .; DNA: TGTGCCAGCAGCCTATCCGGGACAGCCCTCGCCGGGGAGCTGTTTTTT; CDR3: CASSLSGTALAGELFF
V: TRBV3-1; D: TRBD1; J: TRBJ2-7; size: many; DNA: TGTGCCAGCAGCCGCGGGACAGGGGCCTACGAGCAGTACTTC; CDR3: CASSRGTGAYEQYF
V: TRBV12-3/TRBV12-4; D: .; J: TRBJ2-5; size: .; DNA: TGTGCCAGCAGTTTCGGTACACGTCAAGAGACCCAGTACTTC; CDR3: CASSFGTRQETQYF
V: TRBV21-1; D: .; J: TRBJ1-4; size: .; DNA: TGTGCCAGCATCGGTCCGGGACAGGGGATCTCTGTAAGTGAAAAACTGTTTTTT; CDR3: CASIGPGQGISVSEKLFF
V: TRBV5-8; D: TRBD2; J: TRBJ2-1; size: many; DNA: TGTGCCAGCAGCTTGACAGGGGCGCTAGCGGGAGGGAGCTCCTACAATGAGCAGTTCTTC; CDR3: CASSLTGALAGGSSYNEQFF
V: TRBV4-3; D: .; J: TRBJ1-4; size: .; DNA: TGCGCCAGCAGCCAAGACGCCAGATTTAATGAAAAACTGTTTTTT; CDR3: CASSQDARFNEKLFF
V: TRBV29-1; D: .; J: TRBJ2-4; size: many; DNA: TGCAGCGTAAGGGGTACCAAAAACATTCAGTACTTC; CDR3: CSVRGTKNIQYF
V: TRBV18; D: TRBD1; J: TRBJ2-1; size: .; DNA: TGTGCCAGCTCACCATTGGGACAGGACTATGGTGAGCAGTTCTTC; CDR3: CASSPLGQDYGEQFF
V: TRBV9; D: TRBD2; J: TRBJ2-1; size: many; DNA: TGTGCCAGCAGCGTAGCGGGGGGATTCTCCTACAATGAGCAGTTCTTC; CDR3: CASSVAGGFSYNEQFF
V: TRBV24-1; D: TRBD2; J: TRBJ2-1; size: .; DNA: TGTGCCACCAGTGATTTGCCTAGCGGGAGACCCAACTCCTACAATGAGCAGTTCTTC; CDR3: CATSDLPSGRPNSYNEQFF
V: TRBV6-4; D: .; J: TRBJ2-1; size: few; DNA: TGTGCCAGCAGTGACTCGGGGAGGGGGGACAATGAGCAGTTCTTC; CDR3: CASSDSGRGDNEQFF
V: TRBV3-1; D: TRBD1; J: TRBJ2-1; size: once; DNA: TGTGCCAGCAGCCAAGGACAGGGGGGGTCCAATGAGCAGTTCTTC; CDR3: CASSQGQGGSNEQFF
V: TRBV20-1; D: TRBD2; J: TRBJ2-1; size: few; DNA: TGCAGTGCTCGAAAAAGACTAGCGGAATACAATGAGCAGTTCTTC; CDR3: CSARKRLAEYNEQFF
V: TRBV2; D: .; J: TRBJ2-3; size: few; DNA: TGTGCCAGCAGTGAAATGGGGGGATCGGGAGATACGCAGTATTTT; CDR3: CASSEMGGSGDTQYF
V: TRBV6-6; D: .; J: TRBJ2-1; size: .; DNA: TGTGCCAGTTGTACGGCGCTCAACAATGAGCAGTTCTTC; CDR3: CASCTALNNEQFF
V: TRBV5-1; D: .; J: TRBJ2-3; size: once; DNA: TGCGCCAGCAGCTGGAGCGGGCGGAGAGGAGATACGCAGTATTTT; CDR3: CASSWSGRRGDTQYF
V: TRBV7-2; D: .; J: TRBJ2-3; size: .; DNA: TGTGCCAGCAGCTTACTAGGCCACACAGATACGCAGTATTTT; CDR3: CASSLLGHTDTQYF
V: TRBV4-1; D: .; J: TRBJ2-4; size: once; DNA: TGCGCCAGCAGCCCGGACATCAGGAGGAACATTCAGTACTTC; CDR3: CASSPDIRRNIQYF
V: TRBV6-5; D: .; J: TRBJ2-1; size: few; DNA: TGTGCCAGCAGTTACCCAAACAATGAGCAGTTCTTC; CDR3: CASSYPNNEQFF
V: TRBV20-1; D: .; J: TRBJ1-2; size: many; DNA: TGCAGTGCTAGAGGACCGTTCACAACTAACTATGGCTACACCTTC; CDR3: CSARGPFTTNYGYTF
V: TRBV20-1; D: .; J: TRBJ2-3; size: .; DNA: TGCAGTGCTGTCGGGGTTCGGGTGGGAGATACGCAGTATTTT; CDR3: CSAVGVRVGDTQYF
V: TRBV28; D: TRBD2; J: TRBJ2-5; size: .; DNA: TGTGCCAGCAGTATCGGACTAGCGAGCCAAGAGACCCAGTACTTC; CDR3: CASSIGLASQETQYF
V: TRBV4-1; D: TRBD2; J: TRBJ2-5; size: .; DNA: TGCGCCAGCAGCCAAGAGGGCGGGAGGGCCAGGGAGACCCAGTACTTC; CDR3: CASSQEGGRARETQYF
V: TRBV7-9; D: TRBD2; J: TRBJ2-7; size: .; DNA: TGTGCCAGCAGACGAACTAGCGGGAGTACCCACGAGCAGTACTTC; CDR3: CASRRTSGSTHEQYF
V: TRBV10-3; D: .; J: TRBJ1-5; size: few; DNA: TGTGCCATCAGTGAACGACAGGCCAATCAGCCCCAGCATTTT; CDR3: CAISERQANQPQHF
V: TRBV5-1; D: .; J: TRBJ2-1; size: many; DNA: TGCGCCAGCAGCCTAGGGACCGCCAATGAGCAGTTCTTC; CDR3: CASSLGTANEQFF
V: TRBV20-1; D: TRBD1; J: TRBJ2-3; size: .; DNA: TGCAGTGCTAGAGAGCTCGTACAGGGGGTAATAGATACGCAGTATTTT; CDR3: CSARELVQGVIDTQYF
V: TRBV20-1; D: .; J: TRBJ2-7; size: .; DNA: TGCAGTGCTAGAGATTCGGGCGGGACCTCTTCGATGGAGCAGTACTTC; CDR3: CSARDSGGTSSMEQYF
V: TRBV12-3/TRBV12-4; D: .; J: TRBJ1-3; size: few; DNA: TGTGCCAGCAGTCTAGCCCGGGACATTGGAAACACCATATATTTT; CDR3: CASSLARDIGNTIYF
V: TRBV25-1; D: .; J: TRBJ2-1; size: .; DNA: TGTGCCAGCAGTGGAGTGGGGGGCCTCAATGAGCAGTTCTTC; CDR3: CASSGVGGLNEQFF
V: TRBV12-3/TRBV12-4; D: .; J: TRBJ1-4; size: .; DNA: TGTGCCAGCAGGCAGGGTTCGGGTGAAAAACTGTTTTTT; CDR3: CASRQGSGEKLFF
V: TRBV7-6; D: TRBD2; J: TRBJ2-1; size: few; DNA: TGTGCCAGCAGCCCCTGGGCGGGAGCCACGAATGAGCAGTTCTTC; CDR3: CASSPWAGATNEQFF
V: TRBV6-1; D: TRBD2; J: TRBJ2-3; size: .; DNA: TGTGCCAGCAGTGAAGGCCTAGCGGGAGGTTCCACAGATACGCAGTATTTT; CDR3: CASSEGLAGGSTDTQYF
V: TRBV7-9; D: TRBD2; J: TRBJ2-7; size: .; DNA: TGTGCCAGCTTAGCGCGCGGGAGTGATTACGAGCAGTACTTC; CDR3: CASLARGSDYEQYF
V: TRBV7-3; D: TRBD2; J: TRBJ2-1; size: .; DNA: TGTGCCAGCAGCCGGGACTATGCCCATGAGCAGTTCTTC; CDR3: CASSRDYAHEQFF
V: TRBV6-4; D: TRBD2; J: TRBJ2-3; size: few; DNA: TGTGCCAGCAGTTTCGGACTAGCGGGGAACACAGATACGCAGTATTTT; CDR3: CASSFGLAGNTDTQYF
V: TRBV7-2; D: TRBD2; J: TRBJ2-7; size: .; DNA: TGTGCCAGCAGCTACGGACTAGCCTTCTCCTACGAGCAGTACTTC; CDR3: CASSYGLAFSYEQYF
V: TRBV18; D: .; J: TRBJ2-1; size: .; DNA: TGTGCCAGCTCACCTACACTAGCAGAATACAATGAGCAGTTCTTC; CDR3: CASSPTLAEYNEQFF
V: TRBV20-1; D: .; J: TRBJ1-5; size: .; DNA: TGCAGTGCGAGGGACAAGGACAATCAGCCCCAGCATTTT; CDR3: CSARDKDNQPQHF
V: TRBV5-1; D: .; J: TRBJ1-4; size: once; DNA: TGCGCCAGCAGCTTGGAGGGTACAGGGATCGGAAAACTGTTTTTT; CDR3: CASSLEGTGIGKLFF
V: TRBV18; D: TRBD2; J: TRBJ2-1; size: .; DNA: TGTGCCAGCTCACCACCGCCAGCGGGAGGGAACAATGAGCAGTTCTTC; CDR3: CASSPPPAGGNNEQFF
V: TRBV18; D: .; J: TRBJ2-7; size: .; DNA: TGTGCCAGCTCACCAACCTCTCTCTCGGGCTACGAGCAGTACTTC; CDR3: CASSPTSLSGYEQYF
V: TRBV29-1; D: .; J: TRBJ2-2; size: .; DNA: TGCAGCGTCTGTATCTATAACGGGAGCATTGGGGAGCTGTTTTTT; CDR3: CSVCIYNGSIGELFF
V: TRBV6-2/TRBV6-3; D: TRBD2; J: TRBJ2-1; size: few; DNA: TGTGCCAGCAGCAACGGACTAGCGGGGACATACAATGAGCAGTTCTTC; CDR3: CASSNGLAGTYNEQFF
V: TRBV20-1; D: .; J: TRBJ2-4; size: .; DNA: TGCAGTGGACTAGGGGAAGCGGCCTCCTTAGCCAAAAACATTCAGTACTTC; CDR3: CSGLGEAASLAKNIQYF
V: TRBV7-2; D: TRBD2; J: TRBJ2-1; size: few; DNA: TGTGCCAGCAGCTTACCCAGCGGGAGTGGGGCGAATGAGCAGTTCTTC; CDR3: CASSLPSGSGANEQFF
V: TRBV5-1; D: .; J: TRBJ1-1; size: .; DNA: TGCGCCAGCAGCCCGGAGGGGAGGGGGGTGAGCACTGAAGCTTTCTTT; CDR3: CASSPEGRGVSTEAFF
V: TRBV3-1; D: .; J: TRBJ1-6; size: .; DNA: TGTGCCAGCAGCCCCCGTGGGGGTGACCTCTTTGGGTCACCCCTCCACTTT; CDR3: CASSPRGGDLFGSPLHF
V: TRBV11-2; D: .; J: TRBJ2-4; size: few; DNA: TGTGCCAGCAGCTTAGGGGACACTTTGGCCAAAAACATTCAGTACTTC; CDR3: CASSLGDTLAKNIQYF
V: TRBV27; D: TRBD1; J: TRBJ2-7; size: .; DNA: TGTGCCAGCAGTAAACAGGGGGGAGACGCCTACGAGCAGTACTTC; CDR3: CASSKQGGDAYEQYF
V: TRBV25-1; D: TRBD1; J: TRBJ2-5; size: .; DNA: TGTGCCAGCAAAGGACAGGGCCGGGGCACCCAGTACTTC; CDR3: CASKGQGRGTQYF
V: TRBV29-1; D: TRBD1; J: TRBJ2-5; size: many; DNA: TGCAGCGTGGACAGGGGGTGGCAAGAGACCCAGTACTTC; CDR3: CSVDRGWQETQYF
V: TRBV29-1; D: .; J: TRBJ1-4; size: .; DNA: TGCAGCGTGAGCCAGGGTTTTGGAAAACTGTTTTTT; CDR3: CSVSQGFGKLFF
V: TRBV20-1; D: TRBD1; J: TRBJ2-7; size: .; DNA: TGCAGTGCTAGGACAGGGCTACCCTCCGAGCAGTACTTC; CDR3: CSARTGLPSEQYF
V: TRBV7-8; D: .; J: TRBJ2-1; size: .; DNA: TGTGCCAGCACCAACCCGGCGGGCAACTACAATGAGCAGTTCTTC; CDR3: CASTNPAGNYNEQFF
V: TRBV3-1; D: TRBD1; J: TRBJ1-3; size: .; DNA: TGTGCCAGCAGCCAACCCGGGACAGGGGTTTCTGGAAACACCATATATTTT; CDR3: CASSQPGTGVSGNTIYF
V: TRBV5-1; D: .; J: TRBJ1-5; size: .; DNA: TGCGCCAGCAGCCCCGAGGCGGTAGGAGGCAATCAGCCCCAGCATTTT; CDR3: CASSPEAVGGNQPQHF
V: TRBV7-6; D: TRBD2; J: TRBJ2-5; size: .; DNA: TGTGCCAGCAGCTTAGGTCAAACTAGCGTAATTCAAGAGACCCAGTACTTC; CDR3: CASSLGQTSVIQETQYF